The source of this T cell receptor beta chain is a study of blood T cells in healthy people across ages. Germline V CDR1 and CDR2: MDHEN, SYDVKM. This CDR3 has 12 amino acids. Deletions cut 6 bases from V and 10 bases from J, with 13 bases between. Notes on the study in general: Higher diversity and more naive CD4+ cells were features of long-lived donors, compared to aged donors. The recorded TCR beta diversity per million T cells decreased in a roughly linear manner with age.

As for this clonotype: As yet, its antigen is unknown. A clone one base away is much larger, so this may be a read error.

Together with a sample-barcoded 5' primer, a J-beta primer mix was included in a second PCR lasting about 7 to 11 cycles. Carrying 12 random nucleotides, a template-switch adaptor labeled each individual cDNA molecule. Every sample gave at least 3 million paired-end reads containing CDR3. TCRdb processed the 5' RACE reads anew with MiXCR; each CDR3 protein has one entry. The repertoire has around 870,000 distinct CDR3 sequences, 29% of them found once; the top ten carry 15% to 20%. The genes are TRBV28 and TRBJ2-1; D remains unclear. The TCR comes from a woman older than 75 in good health. Sequenced material: blood. In DNA, the CDR3 is TGTGCCAGCAGGGTCAGGAACTACGAGCAGTTCTTC. It encodes CASRVRNYEQFF.